One sample yielded the 23 T cell receptor beta chains listed below, sequenced in a study of blood T cell repertoires in COVID-19. Clones were read by immunoSEQ multiplex PCR, and TCRdb kept only the in-frame ones, dropping some. The data contain around 80,000 clones, around three quarters of them seen just once; the ten biggest clones take up around 4.8%. The sample taken for sequencing was peripheral blood. The receptor source for this set is an older woman with acute or convalescent COVID-19.

The chain links TRBV27 to TRBJ1-5, with D possibly TRBD1 on 6 matching bases. The germline gives CDR1 MNHEY, CDR2 SMNVEV (reference sequence). Trimming removed 2 bases at V and 11 bases at J, with 16 bases between. CDR3 size: 14 residues. The CDR3 region has the DNA TGTGCCAGCAGTTTAGAACAGGGAATGGGGACCCAGCATTTT. This codes for CASSLEQGMGTQHF.

The chain couples TRBV24-1 to TRBJ1-2; 10 bases are a match to TRBD1. The ends lost 3 bases at V and 4 bases at J; junction bases unmatched: 7. CDR1 KGHDR and CDR2 SFDVKD come from the germline V gene. This CDR3 comprises 16 residues. The CDR3 loop is CATSDRRDRGAYGYTF. Written as DNA, the CDR3 is TGTGCCACCAGTGATCGCCGGGACAGGGGTGCCTATGGCTACACCTTC.

The chain couples TRBV11-2 to TRBJ1-5; D gene uncertain. Per germline, CDR1 SGHAT and CDR2 FQNNGV. The CDR3 is 18 residues long. Deletions cut 1 base from V and 4 bases from J, with 20 bases between. The chain's CDR3 is CASSLGFPRGKRNQPQHF. In nucleotides, the CDR3 is TGTGCCAGCAGCTTAGGGTTTCCGCGGGGTAAGAGGAATCAGCCCCAGCATTTT.

The rearrangement uses TRBV5-8 and TRBJ1-1; TRBD1 is a possible D gene (5 bases). Deletions cut 4 bases from V and 1 base from J, with 11 bases between. CDR1 is SGHTS and CDR2 is YDEGEE in the germline V gene. The CDR3 covers 14 residues. The CDR3 region has the DNA TGTGCCAGCAGCACCCGGGGGGGGAACACTGAAGCTTTCTTT. Encoded protein: CASSTRGGNTEAFF.

This sequence joins TRBV2 and TRBJ1-6; perhaps TRBD1 as D (6 bases). Trimming removed 6 bases at V and 5 bases at J, with 11 bases between. CDR3 length: 14 residues. In germline, CDR1 is SNHLY, CDR2 FYNNEI. CDR3 sequence (DNA): TGTGCCAGCAGGGAACAGGGAAATAATTCACCCCTCCACTTT. It specifies CASREQGNNSPLHF.

The CDR3 DNA is TGCGCCAGCAGCCAAGGTGGCGGGGGGGGTCGATACAATGAGCAGTTCTTC. It yields the protein CASSQGGGGGRYNEQFF. The chain couples TRBV4-1 to TRBJ2-1; 9 bases are shared with TRBD2. Germline assignment: CDR1 MGHRA and CDR2 YSYEKL. With 1 base clipped from V and 4 bases from J, the junction kept 8 bases outside the gene matches. This CDR3 region has 17 residues.

The chain joins TRBV4-1 to TRBJ2-3; 7 bases align to TRBD2. V gave up 8 bases and J gave up 3 bases; unmatched junction bases: 11. Germline CDR1 is MGHRA and CDR2 is YSYEKL. There are 15 residues in the CDR3. The CDR3 reads CASSTLGGKTDTQYF. CDR3 DNA sequence: TGCGCCAGCTCTACCCTCGGGGGGAAGACAGATACGCAGTATTTT.

The chain links TRBV19 to TRBJ1-5, with 8 bases lining up with TRBD1. The V gene end was trimmed by 3 bases and the J gene end by 6 bases; junction bases not matched to a gene: 4. Germline values: CDR1 LNHDA, CDR2 SQIVND (reference sequence). The CDR3 spans 14 residues. This chain's CDR3 is CASSMAGGGQPQHF. The CDR3 nucleotides are TGTGCCAGTAGTATGGCAGGGGGCGGTCAGCCCCAGCATTTT.

A note on this clone: Sequence at one end of the junction differs from germline and may be a read error. The rearrangement links TRBV9 to TRBJ2-7; 13 positions match TRBD2. From germline, CDR1 is SGDLS and CDR2 YYNGEE. The CDR3 consists of 16 residues. The CDR3 sequence: CVSSSRLAGGPYEQYF. CDR3 DNA sequence: TGTGTCAGCAGCTCCCGACTAGCGGGGGGACCATACGAGCAGTACTTC.

J is TRBJ2-7 and V is TRBV6-4, with TRBD2 matching 8 bases. The CDR3 totals 11 residues. With V trimmed by 11 bases and J by 6 bases, 6 bases remained unmatched. Germline V gives CDR1 MRHNA, CDR2 SNTAGT. The CDR3 sequence is CADGAGGEQYF. The CDR3 coding sequence is TGTGCCGATGGGGCGGGGGGCGAGCAGTACTTC.

V and J are TRBV7-8 and TRBJ2-7; D unclear. The CDR3 is made up of 15 amino acids. The germline V gene has CDR1 SGHVS and CDR2 FQNEAQ. Trimming removed 1 base from V and 3 bases from J, with 13 bases in between. The CDR3 is CASSLDPGPNYEQYF. CDR3 DNA sequence: TGTGCCAGCAGCTTAGATCCGGGTCCAAACTACGAGCAGTACTTC.

This chain uses TRBV11-3 with TRBJ2-3, with 9 bases fitting TRBD1. Germline CDR1 SGHNT, CDR2 YENEEA. Trimming took 0 bases from V and 9 from J; bases not matched to a gene: 7. The CDR3 totals 15 residues. The DNA of the CDR3 is TGTGCCAGCAGCTTAGATGACAGGGGGGAGAGGACGCAGTATTTT. This codes for CASSLDDRGERTQYF.

The V gene is TRBV7-6, the J gene TRBJ2-1, with 11 positions matching TRBD2. With 3 bases clipped from V and 0 bases from J, the junction kept 16 bases outside the gene matches. Germline V gene data show CDR1 as SGHVS and CDR2 as FNYEAQ. The CDR3 sequence is 21 residues long. For the CDR3, the DNA is TGTGCCAGCAGCTTTCTAGCGGGGGGTTTCACACAACAGAGCTCCTACAATGAGCAGTTCTTC. It yields the protein CASSFLAGGFTQQSSYNEQFF.

A single count supports this clone. This sequence joins TRBV7-9 and TRBJ1-2, with D perhaps TRBD1 (5 bases). Per germline, CDR1 SEHNR and CDR2 FQNEAQ (reference sequence). The CDR3 has 14 residues. With 1 base removed from V and 5 bases from J, the gap between germline ends came to 11 bases. The CDR3 here is CASSLGFQGYGYTF. The CDR3 nucleotides are TGTGCCAGCAGCTTAGGGTTCCAGGGATATGGCTACACCTTC.

The rearrangement links TRBV4-1 to TRBJ1-1; D unclear. Germline assignment: CDR1 MGHRA and CDR2 YSYEKL. Trimming took off 4 bases at V and 4 bases at J, with 13 bases between the two ends. This CDR3 contains 14 residues. CDR3 loop: CASSRASGGTEAFF. CDR3 sequence (DNA): TGCGCCAGCAGCCGGGCAAGCGGCGGCACTGAAGCTTTCTTT.

There are a few counts of this clone. The chain is built from TRBV6-5 and TRBJ1-5; TRBD1 agrees at 11 bases. The CDR3 spans 13 residues. Unmatched junction bases numbered 3, after V lost 8 bases and J lost 6 bases. CDR1 and CDR2 from the germline V gene are MNHEY and SVGAGI. The CDR3 nucleotides are TGTGCCAGCGGACAGGGGGCCGTTCAGCCCCAGCATTTT. It is translated as CASGQGAVQPQHF.

This clone has a single count. The chain links TRBV11-2 to TRBJ1-2, with D possibly TRBD1 on 5 matching bases. The CDR3 spans 12 residues. Trimming pared 4 bases from V and 5 bases from J, leaving 8 bases between. The V gene's germline CDR1 is SGHAT and CDR2 FQNNGV. The CDR3 here is CASSSRVYGYTF. For the CDR3, the DNA is TGTGCCAGCAGCTCCAGGGTGTATGGCTACACCTTC.

DNA of the CDR3: TGTGCCAGCAGCTTAGCGGCAGGGGGCAATCAGCCCCAGCATTTT. This encodes CASSLAAGGNQPQHF. This chain links TRBV7-9 with TRBJ1-5; tentatively, D is TRBD1 (6 bases). The germline V gene encodes CDR1 SEHNR and CDR2 FQNEAQ (reference sequence). Trimming took off 0 bases at V and 2 bases at J, with 8 bases between the two ends. CDR3 size: 15 residues.

V gene TRBV24-1 combines with J gene TRBJ1-2; TRBD1 is a possible D gene (5 bases). In germline, CDR1 is KGHDR, CDR2 SFDVKD. The CDR3 is 15 amino acids. V gave up 3 bases and J gave up 5 bases, with 15 bases separating them. Here the CDR3 DNA reads TGTGCCACCAGTGATCGCGGGGGATCTCGGTATGGCTACACCTTC. Protein: CATSDRGGSRYGYTF.

This chain links TRBV9 with TRBJ1-1; D remains ambiguous. CDR1 and CDR2 (germline): SGDLS, YYNGEE. The CDR3 runs 15 residues. The germline V and J ends were trimmed by 4 bases and 4 bases, with 17 bases remaining between them. The CDR3 nucleotides read TGTGCCAGCAGCCCTCGGGTCGCCGGGAGCACTGAAGCTTTCTTT. It specifies CASSPRVAGSTEAFF. The full variable domain, completed using reference TRBV9 and TRBJ1-1, is DSGVTQTPKHLITATGQRVTLRCSPRSGDLSVYWYQQSLDQGLQFLIQYYNGEERAKGNILERFSAQQFPDLHSELNLSSLELGDSALYFCASSPRVAGSTEAFFGQGTRLTVV.

The rearrangement links TRBV18 to TRBJ2-2, with 8 bases identical to TRBD1. V shed 2 bases and J 5 bases; nucleotides not matched to a gene: 1. The CDR3 contains 14 residues. Germline CDR1 reads KGHSH; CDR2 reads LQKENI. The CDR3 region is CASSPGTGTGELFF. CDR3 nucleotide sequence: TGTGCCAGCTCACCAGGGACAGGAACCGGGGAGCTGTTTTTT.

This clone was seen a single time. This chain connects TRBV3-1 (or the pseudogene TRBV3-2) to TRBJ1-1, with 7 bases matching TRBD1. The V gene end was trimmed by 6 bases and the J gene end by 2 bases; junction bases not matched to a gene: 12. The CDR3 covers 16 residues. Germline V CDR1 and CDR2: LGHDT, YNNKEL (reference sequence). The CDR3 DNA reads as TGTGCCAGCAGTCTTTCACCGGGACAGCTTAACACTGAAGCTTTCTTT. This encodes CASSLSPGQLNTEAFF.

The chain couples TRBV15 to TRBJ1-6; no definite D call. Germline CDR1 LNHNV, CDR2 YYDKDF (reference sequence). The CDR3 has 13 residues. With 5 bases removed from V and 7 bases from J, the gap between germline ends came to 9 bases. CDR3 nucleotide sequence: TGTGCCACCAGCGAGCGACGGAATTCACCCCTCCACTTT. This gives the protein CATSERRNSPLHF.